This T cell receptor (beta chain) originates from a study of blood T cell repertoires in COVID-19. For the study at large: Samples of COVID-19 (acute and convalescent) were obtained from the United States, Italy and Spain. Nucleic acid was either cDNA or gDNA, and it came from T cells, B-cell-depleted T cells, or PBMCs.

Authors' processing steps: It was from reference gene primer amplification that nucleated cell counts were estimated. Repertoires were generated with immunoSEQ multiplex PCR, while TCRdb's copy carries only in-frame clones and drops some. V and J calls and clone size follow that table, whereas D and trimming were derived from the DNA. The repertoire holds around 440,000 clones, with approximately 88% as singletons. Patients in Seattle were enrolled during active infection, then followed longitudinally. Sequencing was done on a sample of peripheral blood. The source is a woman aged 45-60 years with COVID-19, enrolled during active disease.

CDR3 loop: CASSLSTWDSKTYEQYF. For the CDR3, the DNA is TGTGCCAGCAGCTTGTCGACTTGGGACAGTAAGACCTACGAGCAGTACTTC. The chain joins TRBV5-4 to TRBJ2-7; TRBD1 agrees at 7 bases. The V gene's germline CDR1 is SGHNT and CDR2 YYREEE (reference sequence). V was pared by 1 base and J by 2 bases, with 12 bases of the junction left unmatched. The CDR3 extends over 17 amino acids.